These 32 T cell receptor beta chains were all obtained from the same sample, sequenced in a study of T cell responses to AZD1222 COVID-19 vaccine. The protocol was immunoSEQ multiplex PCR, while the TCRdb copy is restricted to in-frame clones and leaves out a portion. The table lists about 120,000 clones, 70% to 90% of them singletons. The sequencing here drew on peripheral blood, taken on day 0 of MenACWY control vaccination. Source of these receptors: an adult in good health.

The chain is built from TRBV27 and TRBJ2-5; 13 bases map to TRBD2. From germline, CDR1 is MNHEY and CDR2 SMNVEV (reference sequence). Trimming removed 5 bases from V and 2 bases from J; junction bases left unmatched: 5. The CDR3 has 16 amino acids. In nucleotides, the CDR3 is TGTGCCAGCAGTCCCTTACTAGCGGGGGGGCAAGAGACCCAGTACTTC. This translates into CASSPLLAGGQETQYF.

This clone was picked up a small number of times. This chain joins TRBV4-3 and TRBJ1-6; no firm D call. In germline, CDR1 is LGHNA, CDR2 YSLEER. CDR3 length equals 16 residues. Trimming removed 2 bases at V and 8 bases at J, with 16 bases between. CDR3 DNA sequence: TGCGCCAGCAGCCAATCGGTCTCCCGAGGTTATTCACCCCTCCACTTT. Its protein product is CASSQSVSRGYSPLHF.

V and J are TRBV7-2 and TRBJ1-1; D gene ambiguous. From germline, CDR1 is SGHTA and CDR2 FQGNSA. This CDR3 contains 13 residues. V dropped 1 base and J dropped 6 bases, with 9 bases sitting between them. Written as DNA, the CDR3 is TGTGCCAGCAGCTTAGGTCGGGTGGCTGAAGCTTTCTTT. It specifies CASSLGRVAEAFF.

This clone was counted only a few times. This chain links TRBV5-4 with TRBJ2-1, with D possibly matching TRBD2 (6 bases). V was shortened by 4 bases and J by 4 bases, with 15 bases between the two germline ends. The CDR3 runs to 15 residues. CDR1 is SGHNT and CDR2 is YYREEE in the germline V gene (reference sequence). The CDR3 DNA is TGTGCCAGCAGCCGCCGGGACTGGACTTACAATGAGCAGTTCTTC. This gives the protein CASSRRDWTYNEQFF.

The CDR3 nucleotides read TGTGCCAGCAGTGGACAGGGGCCCACACTACCGCAGTATTTT. Protein sequence: CASSGQGPTLPQYF. The rearrangement joins TRBV28 to TRBJ2-3; 9 nucleotides align to TRBD1. The CDR3 consists of 14 residues. Per germline, CDR1 MDHEN and CDR2 SYDVKM. Trimming removed 5 bases from V and 10 bases from J; junction bases left unmatched: 10.

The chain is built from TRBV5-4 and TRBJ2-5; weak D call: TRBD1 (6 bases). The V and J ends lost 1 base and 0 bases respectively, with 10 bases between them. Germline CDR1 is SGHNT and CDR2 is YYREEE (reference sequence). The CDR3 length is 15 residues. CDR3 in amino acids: CASSLRAGDQETQYF. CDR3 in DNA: TGTGCCAGCAGCTTGCGGGCAGGGGACCAAGAGACCCAGTACTTC. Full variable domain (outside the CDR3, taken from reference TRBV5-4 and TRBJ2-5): ETGVTQSPTHLIKTRGQQVTLRCSSQSGHNTVSWYQQALGQGPQFIFQYYREEENGRGNFPPRFSGLQFPNYSSELNVNALELDDSALYLCASSLRAGDQETQYFGPGTRLLVL.

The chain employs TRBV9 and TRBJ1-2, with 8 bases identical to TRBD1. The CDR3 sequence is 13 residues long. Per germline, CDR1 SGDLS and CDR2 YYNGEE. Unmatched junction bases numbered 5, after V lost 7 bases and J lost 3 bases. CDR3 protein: CASGEQGDYGYTF. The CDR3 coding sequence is TGTGCCAGCGGAGAACAGGGGGACTATGGCTACACCTTC.

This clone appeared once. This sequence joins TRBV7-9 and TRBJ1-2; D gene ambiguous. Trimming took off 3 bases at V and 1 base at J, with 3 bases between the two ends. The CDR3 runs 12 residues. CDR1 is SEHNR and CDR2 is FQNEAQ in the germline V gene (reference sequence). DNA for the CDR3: TGTGCCAGCAGCTTTAATAACTATGGCTACACCTTC. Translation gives CASSFNNYGYTF.

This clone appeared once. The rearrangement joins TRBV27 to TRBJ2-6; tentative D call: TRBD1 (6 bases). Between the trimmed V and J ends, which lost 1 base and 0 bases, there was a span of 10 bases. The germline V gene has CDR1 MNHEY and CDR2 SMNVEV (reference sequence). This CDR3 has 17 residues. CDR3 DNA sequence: TGTGCCAGCAGTTTATATCAGGGGACCTCTGGGGCCAACGTCCTGACTTTC. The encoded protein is CASSLYQGTSGANVLTF. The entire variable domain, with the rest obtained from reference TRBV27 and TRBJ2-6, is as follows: EAQVTQNPRYLITVTGKKLTVTCSQNMNHEYMSWYRQDPGLGLRQIYYSMNVEVTDKGDVPEGYKVSRKEKRNFPLILESPSPNQTSLYFCASSLYQGTSGANVLTFGAGSRLTVL.

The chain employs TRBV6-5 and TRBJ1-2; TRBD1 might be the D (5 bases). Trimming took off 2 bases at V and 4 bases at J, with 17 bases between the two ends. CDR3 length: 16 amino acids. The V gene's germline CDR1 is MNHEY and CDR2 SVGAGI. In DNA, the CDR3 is TGTGCCAGCAGTTACGCCGGGACGGTACGCACCTATGGCTACACCTTC. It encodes CASSYAGTVRTYGYTF.

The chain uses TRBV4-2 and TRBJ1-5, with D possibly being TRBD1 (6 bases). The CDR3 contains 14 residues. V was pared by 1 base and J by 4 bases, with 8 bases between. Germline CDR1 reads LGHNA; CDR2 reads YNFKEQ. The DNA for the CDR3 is TGTGCCAGCAGCCAAGGGCAGGGGAATCAGCCCCAGCATTTT. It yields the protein CASSQGQGNQPQHF.

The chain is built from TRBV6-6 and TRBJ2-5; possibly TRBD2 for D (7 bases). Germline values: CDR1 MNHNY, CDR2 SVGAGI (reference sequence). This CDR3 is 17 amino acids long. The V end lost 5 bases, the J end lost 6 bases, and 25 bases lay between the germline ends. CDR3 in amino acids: CASSRPSGGGGPQTQYF. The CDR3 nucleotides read TGTGCCAGCAGTCGCCCTTCAGGTGGGGGGGGGCCGCAGACCCAGTACTTC.

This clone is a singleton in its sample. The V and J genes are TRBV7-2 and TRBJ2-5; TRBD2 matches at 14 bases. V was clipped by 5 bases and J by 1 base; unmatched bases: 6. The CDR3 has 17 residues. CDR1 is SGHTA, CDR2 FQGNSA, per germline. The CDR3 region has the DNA TGTGCCAGCAGCCCTGGAGGACTAGCGGGGGGCCAAGAGACCCAGTACTTC. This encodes CASSPGGLAGGQETQYF.

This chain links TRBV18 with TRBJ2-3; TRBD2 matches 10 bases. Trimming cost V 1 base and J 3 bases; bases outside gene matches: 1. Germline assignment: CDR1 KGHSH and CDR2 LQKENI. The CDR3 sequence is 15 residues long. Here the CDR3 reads CASSPLAGGTDTQYF. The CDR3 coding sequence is TGTGCCAGCTCACCACTAGCGGGGGGAACAGATACGCAGTATTTT.

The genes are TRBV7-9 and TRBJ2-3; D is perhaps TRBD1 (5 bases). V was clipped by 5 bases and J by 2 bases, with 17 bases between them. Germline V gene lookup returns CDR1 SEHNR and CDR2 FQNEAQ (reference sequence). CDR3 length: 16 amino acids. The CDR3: CASSQISGRATDTQYF. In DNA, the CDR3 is TGTGCCAGCAGCCAAATATCGGGCAGGGCCACAGATACGCAGTATTTT.

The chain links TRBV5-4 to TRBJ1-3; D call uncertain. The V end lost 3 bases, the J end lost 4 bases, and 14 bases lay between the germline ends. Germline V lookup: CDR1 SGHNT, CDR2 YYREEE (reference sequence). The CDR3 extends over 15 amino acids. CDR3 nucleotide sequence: TGTGCCAGCAGCTCCCGAATGGCCCGCGGAAACACCATATATTTT. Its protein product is CASSSRMARGNTIYF.

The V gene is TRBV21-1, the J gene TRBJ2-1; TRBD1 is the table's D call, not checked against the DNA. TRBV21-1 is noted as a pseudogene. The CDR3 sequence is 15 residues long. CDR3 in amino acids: CASSGGQGTYNEQFF. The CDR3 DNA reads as TGTGCCAGCAGCGGGGGACAGGGCACCTACAATGAGCAGTTCTTC.

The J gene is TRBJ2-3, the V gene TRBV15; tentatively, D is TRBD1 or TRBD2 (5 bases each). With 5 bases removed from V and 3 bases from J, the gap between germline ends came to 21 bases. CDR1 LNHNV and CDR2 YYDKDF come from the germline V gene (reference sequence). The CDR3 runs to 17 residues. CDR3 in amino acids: CATSYPGDLQVTDTQYF. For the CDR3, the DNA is TGTGCCACCAGCTATCCCGGGGACCTCCAGGTAACAGATACGCAGTATTTT.

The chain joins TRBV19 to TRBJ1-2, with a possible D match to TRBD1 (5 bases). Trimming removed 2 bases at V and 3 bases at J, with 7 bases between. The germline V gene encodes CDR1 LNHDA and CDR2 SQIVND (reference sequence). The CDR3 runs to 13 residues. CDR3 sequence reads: CASSIRGDYGYTF. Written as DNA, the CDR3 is TGTGCCAGTAGTATACGAGGGGACTATGGCTACACCTTC. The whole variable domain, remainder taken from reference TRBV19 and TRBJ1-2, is DGGITQSPKYLFRKEGQNVTLSCEQNLNHDAMYWYRQDPGQGLRLIYYSQIVNDFQKGDIAEGYSVSREKKESFPLTVTSAQKNPTAFYLCASSIRGDYGYTFGSGTRLTVV.

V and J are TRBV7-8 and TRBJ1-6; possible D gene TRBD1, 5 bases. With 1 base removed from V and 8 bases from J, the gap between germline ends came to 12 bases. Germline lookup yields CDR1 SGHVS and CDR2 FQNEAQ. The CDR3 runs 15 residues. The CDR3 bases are TGTGCCAGCAGCTTAGAATTCTTAGGGGATTCACCCCTCCACTTT. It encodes CASSLEFLGDSPLHF.

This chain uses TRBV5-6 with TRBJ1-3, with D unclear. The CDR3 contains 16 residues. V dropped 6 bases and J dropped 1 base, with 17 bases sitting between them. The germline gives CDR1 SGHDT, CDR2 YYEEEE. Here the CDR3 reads CASTVLDLLSGNTIYF. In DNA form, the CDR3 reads TGTGCCAGCACCGTGTTAGACTTACTTTCTGGAAACACCATATATTTT.

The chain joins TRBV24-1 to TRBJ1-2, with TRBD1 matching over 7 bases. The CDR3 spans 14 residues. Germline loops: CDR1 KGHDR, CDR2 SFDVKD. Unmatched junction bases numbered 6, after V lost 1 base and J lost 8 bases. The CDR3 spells CATSDFGTAKGYTF. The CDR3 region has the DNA TGTGCCACCAGTGATTTCGGGACAGCGAAAGGCTACACCTTC.

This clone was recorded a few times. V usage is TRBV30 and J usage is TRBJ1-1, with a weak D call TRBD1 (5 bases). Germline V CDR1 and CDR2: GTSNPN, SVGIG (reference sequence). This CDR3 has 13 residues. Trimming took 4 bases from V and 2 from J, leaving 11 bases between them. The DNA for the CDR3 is TGTGCCTGGATTTGGGGGACTAACACTGAAGCTTTCTTT. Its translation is CAWIWGTNTEAFF.

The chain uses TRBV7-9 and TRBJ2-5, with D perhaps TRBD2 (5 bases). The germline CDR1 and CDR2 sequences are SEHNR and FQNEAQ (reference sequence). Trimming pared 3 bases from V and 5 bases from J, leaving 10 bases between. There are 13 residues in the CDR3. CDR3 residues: CASSLTGVETQYF. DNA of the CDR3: TGTGCCAGCAGCTTGACCGGGGTCGAGACCCAGTACTTC.

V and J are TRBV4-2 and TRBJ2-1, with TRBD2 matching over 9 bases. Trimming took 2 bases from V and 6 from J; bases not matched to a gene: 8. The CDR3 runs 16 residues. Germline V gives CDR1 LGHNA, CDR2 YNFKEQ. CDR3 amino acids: CASSQKGGGAGNEQFF. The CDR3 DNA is TGTGCCAGCAGCCAAAAGGGCGGGGGGGCTGGCAATGAGCAGTTCTTC.

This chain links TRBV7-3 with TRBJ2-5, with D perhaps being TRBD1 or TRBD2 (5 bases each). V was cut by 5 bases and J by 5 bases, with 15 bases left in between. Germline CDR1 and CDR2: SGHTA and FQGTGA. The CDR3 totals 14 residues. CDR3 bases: TGTGCCAGCAGCCCTTCTGGTGAGGGGGAGACCCAGTACTTC. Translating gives CASSPSGEGETQYF.

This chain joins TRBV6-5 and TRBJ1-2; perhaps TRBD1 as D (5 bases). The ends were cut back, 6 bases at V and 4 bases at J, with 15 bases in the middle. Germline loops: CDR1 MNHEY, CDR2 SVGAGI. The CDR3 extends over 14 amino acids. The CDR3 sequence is CASSRREVGYGYTF. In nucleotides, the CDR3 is TGTGCCAGCAGCCGCAGGGAGGTGGGCTATGGCTACACCTTC.

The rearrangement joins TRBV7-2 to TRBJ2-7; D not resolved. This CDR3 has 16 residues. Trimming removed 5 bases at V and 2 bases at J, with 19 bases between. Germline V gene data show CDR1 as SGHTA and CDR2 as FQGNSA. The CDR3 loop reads CASSPPQTLVAYEQYF. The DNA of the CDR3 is TGTGCCAGCAGCCCCCCACAGACCCTTGTCGCCTACGAGCAGTACTTC. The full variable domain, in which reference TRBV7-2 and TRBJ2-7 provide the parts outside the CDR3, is GAGVSQSPSNKVTEKGKDVELRCDPISGHTALYWYRQSLGQGLEFLIYFQGNSAPDKSGLPSDRFSAERTGGSVSTLTIQRTQQEDSAVYLCASSPPQTLVAYEQYFGPGTRLTVT.

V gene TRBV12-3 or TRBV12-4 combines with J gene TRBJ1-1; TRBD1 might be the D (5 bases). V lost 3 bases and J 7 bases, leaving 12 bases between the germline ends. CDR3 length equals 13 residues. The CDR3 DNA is TGTGCCAGCAGTTTTCAGGGAGGACTTGAAGCTTTCTTT. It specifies CASSFQGGLEAFF.

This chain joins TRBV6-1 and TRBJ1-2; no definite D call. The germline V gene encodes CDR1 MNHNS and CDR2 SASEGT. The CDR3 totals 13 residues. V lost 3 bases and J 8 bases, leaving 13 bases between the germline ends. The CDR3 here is CASSDLQNPGYTF. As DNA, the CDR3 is TGTGCCAGCAGTGATTTACAGAACCCCGGCTACACCTTC.

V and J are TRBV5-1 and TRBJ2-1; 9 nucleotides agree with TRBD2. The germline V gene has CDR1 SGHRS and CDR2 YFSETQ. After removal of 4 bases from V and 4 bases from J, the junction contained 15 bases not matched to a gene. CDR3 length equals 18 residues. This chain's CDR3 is CASSRLGGAGGPYNEQFF. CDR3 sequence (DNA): TGCGCCAGCAGCCGCCTGGGTGGAGCGGGGGGACCATACAATGAGCAGTTCTTC.

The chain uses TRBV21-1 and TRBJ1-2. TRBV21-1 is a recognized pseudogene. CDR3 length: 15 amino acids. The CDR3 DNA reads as TGTGCCAGCAGCCCTCGGGAGGGATCTAACTATGGCTACACCTTC. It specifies CASSPREGSNYGYTF.